The clone carrying this T cell receptor beta chain was counted many times. This sample was included in a study of T-cell reconstitution after alpha-beta-depleted transplantation in children. The V end was cut by 4 bases, the J end by 4 bases, with 18 bases between. The CDR3 length is 15 residues. Germline CDR1 DFQATT, CDR2 SNEGSKA (reference sequence). Unique molecular identifiers were used in preparing the TCRbeta library. TCRdb reanalysed the PCR reads using MiXCR and keeps one entry per CDR3 protein. The table includes 100,000 to 130,000 distinct CDR3 sequences, 5% to 8% detected once. This receptor was identified in a male patient under 10 years old who had a stem cell transplant for acute lymphoblastic leukemia, so the T cells may come from the graft donor. The J gene is TRBJ2-3, the V gene TRBV20-1; D is uncertain. Sequenced material: PBMCs, mostly from graft donor cells, taken 360 days after TCRalphabeta/CD19-depleted stem cell transplant. For the CDR3, the DNA is TGCAGTGCTACCCCTGGCAGTGCCACCTCAGATACGCAGTATTTT. It codes for CSATPGSATSDTQYF.